This T cell receptor beta chain was observed in a study of metastatic and nonmetastatic thyroid tumors (dated by TCRdb to 2018 to 2021). Describing the broader study: Repertoires were compared across peripheral blood and tumor or nodule tissue samples from malignant and benign thyroid patients.

This clone has a handful of counts. It has no known antigen specificity. Base quality data are lacking; no much larger clone is found one base away. According to the germline V gene (reference sequence), CDR1 reads LNHDA and CDR2 reads SQIVND. Trimming costs V 5 bases and J 2 bases, and their ends lie 10 bases apart. From cysteine to phenylalanine, the CDR3 is 14 amino acids long. Left in the record is the CDR3 DNA by itself, 42 bases read in frame from the first base. Findings and caveats that apply to the study as a whole: TCR beta diversity was reported as significantly higher in malignant tumors than in benign nodules, in both blood and tumor samples.

The method was PCR. The instrument was an Illumina HiSeq 4000. High-throughput sequencing was used to profile the TCR beta-chain CDR3 region of every patient. In the source study's methods: The researchers built a classifier to tell apart papillary thyroid cancer patients with distant metastasis, based on CDR3 differences among clinicopathological groups. Repertoire diversity was assessed with the Shannon index, and tumor-blood repertoire similarity with the Morisita-Horn index. The public sequencing data were trimmed at Q25 with fastp and processed into clonotypes with MiXCR by TCRdb, which kept only in-frame beta chains. TCRdb's processing, not the study's, gives the V and J calls here. The table for this sample lists 45,000 or so clones; less than 20% of them were counted only once. Together, the top ten hold roughly 22% of the sample. None of the patients had been given any treatment before thyroid surgery. Using T-cell receptor beta sequencing, the study looked back at clinical samples from patients collected from about 2011 to 2019.

This sequence was found in a female donor with papillary thyroid cancer or a benign thyroid nodule (not recorded which). Some clones in this sample may be carry-over from other donors' samples. Material for sequencing was blood. The chain is assembled from TRBV19 and TRBJ1-5; the D gene cannot be resolved reliably. The DNA reads as follows: TGTGCCAGTAGTGGGAGGGTAGGCAATCAGCCCCAGCATTTT. It translates as CASSGRVGNQPQHF.